This T cell receptor (beta chain) was retrieved from a study of CD8 T cells in ankylosing spondylitis. Whole-study results and caveats: It appeared that ankylosing spondylitis blood was characterized by a TCR beta motif of fewer than 10 highly homologous variants.

The CDR3 loop spans 14 amino acids. This clonotype was counted between two and nine times. Its antigen is currently unknown. Using its own MiXCR run on the 5' RACE reads, TCRdb lists one record per CDR3 protein. The profile covers roughly 440,000 distinct CDR3 sequences, with roughly 18% appearing a single time and about 0.94% taken by the ten largest. This TCR derives from a male donor with ankylosing spondylitis. Sequenced material: blood, either unsorted or a sorted T cell fraction (not recorded which). The genes are TRBV21-1 and TRBJ2-3; TRBD1, the table's D call, was not compared with the DNA. TRBV21-1 is noted as a pseudogene. The CDR3 DNA is TGTGCCAGTTGGGACAGGGGACCCACAGATACGCAGTATTTT. Translated, it gives CASWDRGPTDTQYF.